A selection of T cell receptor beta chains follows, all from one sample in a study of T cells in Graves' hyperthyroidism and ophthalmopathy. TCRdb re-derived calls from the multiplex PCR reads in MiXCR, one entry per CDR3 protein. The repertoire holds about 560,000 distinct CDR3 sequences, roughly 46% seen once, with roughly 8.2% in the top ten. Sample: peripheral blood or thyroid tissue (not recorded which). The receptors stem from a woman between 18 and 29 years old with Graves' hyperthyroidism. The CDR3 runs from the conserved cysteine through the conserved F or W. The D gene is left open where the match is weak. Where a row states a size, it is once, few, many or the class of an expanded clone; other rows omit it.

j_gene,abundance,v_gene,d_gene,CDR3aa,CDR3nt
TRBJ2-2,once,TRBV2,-,CASSLFASGELFF,TGTGCCAGCAGTTTATTCGCGTCCGGGGAGCTGTTTTTT
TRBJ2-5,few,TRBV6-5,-,CASSYSKGFETQYF,TGTGCCAGCAGTTACTCGAAGGGGTTCGAGACCCAGTACTTC
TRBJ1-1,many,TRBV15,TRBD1,CATSRDPTGEAAFF,TGTGCCACCAGCAGAGATCCGACAGGGGAGGCAGCTTTCTTT
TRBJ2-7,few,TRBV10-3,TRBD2,CAISDLGLAVYEQYF,TGTGCCATCAGTGACCTGGGACTAGCAGTTTACGAGCAGTACTTC
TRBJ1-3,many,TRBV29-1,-,CSVEGESSGNTIYF,TGCAGCGTTGAGGGGGAGAGCTCTGGAAACACCATATATTTT
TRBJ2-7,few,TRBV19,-,CASSREDGYEQYF,TGTGCCAGTAGTCGTGAGGACGGTTACGAGCAGTACTTC
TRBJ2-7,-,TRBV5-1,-,CASRRQEAYEQYF,TGCGCCAGCCGACGACAGGAGGCCTACGAGCAGTACTTC
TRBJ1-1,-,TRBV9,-,CASSVSSNTEAFF,TGTGCCAGCAGCGTAAGCTCAAACACTGAAGCTTTCTTT
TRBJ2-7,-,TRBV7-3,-,CASSLGGSSYEQCF,TGTGCCAGCAGCTTAGGGGGAAGCTCCTACGAGCAGTGCTTC
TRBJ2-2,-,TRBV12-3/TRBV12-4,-,CASSLGGAWELFF,TGTGCCAGCAGTTTAGGGGGAGCATGGGAGCTGTTTTTT
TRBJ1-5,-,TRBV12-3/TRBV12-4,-,CASSYLGPNEQAQHF,TGTGCCAGCAGTTACCTCGGACCGAACGAGCAGGCCCAGCATTTT
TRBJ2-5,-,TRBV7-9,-,CASSSGDSPAETQYF,TGTGCCAGCAGCTCGGGGGACAGCCCCGCAGAGACCCAGTACTTC
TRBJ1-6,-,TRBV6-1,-,CAISEVASPLHF,TGTGCCATCAGTGAAGTGGCTTCACCCCTCCACTTT
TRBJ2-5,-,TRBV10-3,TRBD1,CASSQGQGKLETQYF,TGTGCCAGCAGTCAAGGACAGGGGAAGTTAGAGACCCAGTACTTC
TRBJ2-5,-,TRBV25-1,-,CASSEYKGQGQETQYF,TGTGCCAGCAGTGAATATAAGGGACAAGGCCAAGAGACCCAGTACTTC
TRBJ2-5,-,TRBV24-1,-,CATSSFLASQETQYF,TGTGCCACCAGCAGTTTCCTAGCAAGCCAAGAGACCCAGTACTTC
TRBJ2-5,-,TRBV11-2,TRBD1,CASSFGQGGETQYF,TGTGCCAGCAGCTTCGGACAGGGCGGAGAGACCCAGTACTTC
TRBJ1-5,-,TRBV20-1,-,CSAAETLGNQPQHF,TGCAGTGCGGCTGAGACGCTCGGCAATCAGCCCCAGCATTTT
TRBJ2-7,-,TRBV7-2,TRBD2,CASSSMTSGRGEQYF,TGTGCCAGCAGCTCTATGACTAGCGGGAGAGGCGAGCAGTACTTC
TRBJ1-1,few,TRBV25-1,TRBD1,CASRYRGEAFF,TGTGCCAGCAGGTACAGGGGGGAAGCTTTCTTT
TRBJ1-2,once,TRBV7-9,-,CAGSPGQRNYGYTF,TGTGCCGGCAGCCCAGGACAGCGAAACTATGGCTACACCTTC
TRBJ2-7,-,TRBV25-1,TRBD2,CASSYNGLADSYEQYF,TGTGCCAGCAGTTACAATGGACTAGCGGACAGTTACGAGCAGTACTTC
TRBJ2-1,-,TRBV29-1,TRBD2,CSVGLAGYNEQFF,TGCAGCGTTGGCCTAGCGGGATACAATGAGCAGTTCTTC
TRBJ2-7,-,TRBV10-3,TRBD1,CASTKTGAEQYF,TGTGCCAGCACCAAAACAGGGGCCGAGCAGTACTTC
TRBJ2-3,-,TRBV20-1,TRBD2,CSAREGGITDTQYF,TGCAGTGCTAGAGAGGGAGGGATCACAGATACGCAGTATTTT
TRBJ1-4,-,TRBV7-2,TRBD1,CASSNGQGYEKLFF,TGTGCCAGCAGTAACGGACAGGGGTACGAAAAACTGTTTTTT
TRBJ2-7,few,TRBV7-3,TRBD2,CASSHLAGVNEQYF,TGTGCCAGCAGCCATCTAGCGGGAGTTAACGAGCAGTACTTC
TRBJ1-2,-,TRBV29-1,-,CSVDLGVGYTF,TGCAGCGTTGACCTGGGTGTTGGCTACACCTTC
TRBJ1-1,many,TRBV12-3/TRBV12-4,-,CASRLSETEAFF,TGTGCCAGCAGGCTGTCGGAGACTGAAGCTTTCTTT
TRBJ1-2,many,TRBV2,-,CASNRGDGYTF,TGTGCCAGCAACCGGGGAGATGGCTACACCTTC
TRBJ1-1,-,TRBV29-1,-,CSAYWSTEAFF,TGCAGCGCATACTGGAGCACTGAAGCTTTCTTT
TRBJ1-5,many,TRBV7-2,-,CASSSSGQPQHF,TGTGCCAGCAGCTCCAGCGGACAGCCCCAGCATTTT
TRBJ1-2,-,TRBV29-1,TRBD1,CSLDREINGYTF,TGCAGCCTTGACAGGGAGATAAATGGCTACACCTTC
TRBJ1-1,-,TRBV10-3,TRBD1,CASSGQGNRGTEAFF,TGTGCCAGCAGTGGACAGGGGAATCGGGGCACTGAAGCTTTCTTT
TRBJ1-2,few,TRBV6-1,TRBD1,CASRTAGGHGYTF,TGTGCCAGCAGGACAGCAGGGGGACATGGCTACACCTTC